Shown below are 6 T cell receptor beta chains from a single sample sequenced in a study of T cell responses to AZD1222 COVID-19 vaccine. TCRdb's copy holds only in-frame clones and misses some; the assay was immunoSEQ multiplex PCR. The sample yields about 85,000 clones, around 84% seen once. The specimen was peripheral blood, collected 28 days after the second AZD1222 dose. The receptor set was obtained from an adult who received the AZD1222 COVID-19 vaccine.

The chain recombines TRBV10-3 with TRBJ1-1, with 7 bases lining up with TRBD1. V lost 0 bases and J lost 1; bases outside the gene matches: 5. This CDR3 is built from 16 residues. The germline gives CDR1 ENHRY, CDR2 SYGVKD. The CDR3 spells CAISESGGTANTEAFF. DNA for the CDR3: TGTGCCATCAGTGAGTCTGGAGGGACAGCGAACACTGAAGCTTTCTTT.

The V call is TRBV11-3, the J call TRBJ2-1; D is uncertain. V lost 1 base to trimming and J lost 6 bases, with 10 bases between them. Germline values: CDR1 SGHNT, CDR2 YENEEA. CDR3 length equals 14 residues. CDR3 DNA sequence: TGTGCCAGCAGCTTAGGTCCCACCGGCAATGAGCAGTTCTTC. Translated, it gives CASSLGPTGNEQFF.

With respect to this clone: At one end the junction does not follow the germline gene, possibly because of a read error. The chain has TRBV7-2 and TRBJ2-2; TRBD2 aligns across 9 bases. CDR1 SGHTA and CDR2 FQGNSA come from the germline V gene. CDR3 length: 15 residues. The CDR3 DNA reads TGTGCCAGCAGCCTAGCGGGACCTAGGATAAAGGAGCTGTTTTTT. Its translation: CASSLAGPRIKELFF.

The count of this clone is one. The DNA of the CDR3 is TGTGCCAGCAGCACAGAATCTAGCGGCGCAATACATACGCAGTATTTT. Translation: CASSTESSGAIHTQYF. The chain recombines TRBV7-3 with TRBJ2-3; TRBD2 agrees at 7 bases. The CDR3 contains 16 residues. Trimming cost V 5 bases and J 7 bases; bases outside gene matches: 15. Germline V gene sequence: CDR1 SGHTA, CDR2 FQGTGA.

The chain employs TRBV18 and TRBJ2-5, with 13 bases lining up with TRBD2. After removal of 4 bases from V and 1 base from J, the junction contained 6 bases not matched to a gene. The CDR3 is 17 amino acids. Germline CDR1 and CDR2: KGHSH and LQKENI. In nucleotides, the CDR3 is TGTGCCAGCTCACGGTCGACTAGCGGGGGGACCCAAGAGACCCAGTACTTC. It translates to CASSRSTSGGTQETQYF.

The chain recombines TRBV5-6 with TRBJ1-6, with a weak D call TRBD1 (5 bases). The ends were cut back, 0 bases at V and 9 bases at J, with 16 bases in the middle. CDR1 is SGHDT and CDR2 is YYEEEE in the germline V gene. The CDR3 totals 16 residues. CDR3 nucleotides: TGTGCCAGCAGCTTGGAGTTTCAGGGCAGCGGTTCACCCCTCCACTTT. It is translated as CASSLEFQGSGSPLHF. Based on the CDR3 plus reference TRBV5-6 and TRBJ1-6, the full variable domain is DAGVTQSPTHLIKTRGQQVTLRCSPKSGHDTVSWYQQALGQGPQFIFQYYEEEERQRGNFPDRFSGHQFPNYSSELNVNALLLGDSALYLCASSLEFQGSGSPLHFGNGTRLTVT.